A selection of T cell receptor beta chains follows, all from one sample in a study of blood T cell repertoires in COVID-19. Generated by immunoSEQ multiplex PCR, the TCRdb table keeps only in-frame clones and is missing some. The sample has about 77,000 clones; about 92% are singletons. The sequenced sample consisted of peripheral blood. These receptor sequences come from a woman of 80 years or more with active or convalescent COVID-19. Both conserved end residues are trimmed from each CDR3. Each record gives: J gene, D gene, V gene, CDR3 protein. The D gene is left open where the match is weak.

J gene: TRBJ2-5
D gene: -
V gene: TRBV3-1/TRBV3-2
CDR3 protein: ASSQGTRGGQY

J gene: TRBJ1-5
D gene: -
V gene: TRBV30
CDR3 protein: AWSEGGYQPQH

J gene: TRBJ2-7
D gene: -
V gene: TRBV20-1
CDR3 protein: SASGVTGFTYEQY

J gene: TRBJ1-6
D gene: -
V gene: TRBV5-1
CDR3 protein: ASSLRPRDSGDSPLH

J gene: TRBJ1-5
D gene: -
V gene: TRBV7-8
CDR3 protein: ASSWSDSNQPQH

J gene: TRBJ1-1
D gene: -
V gene: TRBV21-1
CDR3 protein: ASRKADRNTEAF

J gene: TRBJ2-7
D gene: TRBD1
V gene: TRBV5-6
CDR3 protein: ASSAGTGGIEQY

J gene: TRBJ1-1
D gene: -
V gene: TRBV7-9
CDR3 protein: ASSLRAGENTEAF

J gene: TRBJ2-1
D gene: TRBD2
V gene: TRBV24-1
CDR3 protein: ATRPTSGGAGEQF

J gene: TRBJ1-3
D gene: -
V gene: TRBV7-2
CDR3 protein: ASTSPGSGNTIY

J gene: TRBJ2-5
D gene: -
V gene: TRBV5-1
CDR3 protein: ASSLLEKTQY

J gene: TRBJ2-5
D gene: TRBD2
V gene: TRBV9
CDR3 protein: ASSVEAGVSWETQY

J gene: TRBJ2-3
D gene: TRBD2
V gene: TRBV19
CDR3 protein: ASSLLPAGGRDTQY

J gene: TRBJ2-7
D gene: TRBD1
V gene: TRBV19
CDR3 protein: ASSRRTGQESYEQY

J gene: TRBJ2-1
D gene: -
V gene: TRBV5-5
CDR3 protein: ASSLGPGSYNEQF

J gene: TRBJ2-1
D gene: -
V gene: TRBV4-1
CDR3 protein: ASSQDFSAGPRSYNEQF

J gene: TRBJ2-1
D gene: -
V gene: TRBV6-5
CDR3 protein: ASSLVRYNEQF

J gene: TRBJ1-1
D gene: -
V gene: TRBV12-3/TRBV12-4
CDR3 protein: ASSFSPTEAF

J gene: TRBJ2-3
D gene: TRBD2
V gene: TRBV27
CDR3 protein: ASSLERGVRDTQY

J gene: TRBJ2-3
D gene: TRBD2
V gene: TRBV30
CDR3 protein: AWSALAGGQDTQY

J gene: TRBJ2-7
D gene: TRBD2
V gene: TRBV6-6
CDR3 protein: ASSRGGGEQY

J gene: TRBJ1-6
D gene: -
V gene: TRBV6-5
CDR3 protein: ASSRVRVPLH

J gene: TRBJ1-1
D gene: -
V gene: TRBV6-5
CDR3 protein: ASRTNTEAF

J gene: TRBJ2-2
D gene: TRBD1
V gene: TRBV7-9
CDR3 protein: ASSPPGQMNTGELF

J gene: TRBJ1-3
D gene: TRBD1
V gene: TRBV4-1
CDR3 protein: ASSLGQGLNTIY

J gene: TRBJ1-5
D gene: -
V gene: TRBV5-6
CDR3 protein: ASSLRGYSNQPQH

J gene: TRBJ1-3
D gene: -
V gene: TRBV28
CDR3 protein: ASSLWGRRNSGNTIY

J gene: TRBJ1-2
D gene: -
V gene: TRBV27
CDR3 protein: ASSLVGGRGPYGYT

J gene: TRBJ2-3
D gene: TRBD2
V gene: TRBV7-2
CDR3 protein: ASSLGLAGGEDTQY

J gene: TRBJ2-5
D gene: -
V gene: TRBV18
CDR3 protein: ASSPIGGNQETQY

J gene: TRBJ2-3
D gene: -
V gene: TRBV25-1
CDR3 protein: ASSESRGDTQY

J gene: TRBJ2-4
D gene: -
V gene: TRBV4-1
CDR3 protein: ASSLRTGQQNIQY

J gene: TRBJ1-6
D gene: TRBD1
V gene: TRBV7-2
CDR3 protein: ASRGDSFNSPLH

J gene: TRBJ2-5
D gene: TRBD2
V gene: TRBV4-3
CDR3 protein: ASSQGSSGGQETQY

J gene: TRBJ2-7
D gene: -
V gene: TRBV18
CDR3 protein: ASSPTRGYEQY

J gene: TRBJ2-5
D gene: TRBD2
V gene: TRBV3-1/TRBV3-2
CDR3 protein: ASSPRTSGGQETQY

J gene: TRBJ2-3
D gene: -
V gene: TRBV9
CDR3 protein: ASSEGGTDTQY

J gene: TRBJ1-5
D gene: TRBD1
V gene: TRBV3-1/TRBV3-2
CDR3 protein: ASSQGDRVGNQPQH

J gene: TRBJ2-3
D gene: -
V gene: TRBV12-3/TRBV12-4
CDR3 protein: ASRRHTDTQY

J gene: TRBJ1-2
D gene: -
V gene: TRBV6-2/TRBV6-3
CDR3 protein: ASSFSPHYGYT

J gene: TRBJ2-7
D gene: -
V gene: TRBV3-1/TRBV3-2
CDR3 protein: ASSPLRTLGRHEQY

J gene: TRBJ1-2
D gene: -
V gene: TRBV6-5
CDR3 protein: ASRVQGRYGYT

J gene: TRBJ1-6
D gene: -
V gene: TRBV15
CDR3 protein: ATSRRRGYNSPLH

J gene: TRBJ2-2
D gene: -
V gene: TRBV10-3
CDR3 protein: AISVTGPRTGELF

J gene: TRBJ1-6
D gene: -
V gene: TRBV10-1
CDR3 protein: ASSESASGGGRNSPLH

J gene: TRBJ2-3
D gene: TRBD2
V gene: TRBV10-1
CDR3 protein: ASSDYSGGALDTQY

J gene: TRBJ1-2
D gene: -
V gene: TRBV28
CDR3 protein: ASTTTVYGYT

J gene: TRBJ1-2
D gene: -
V gene: TRBV7-3
CDR3 protein: ASSPGGLPYGYT

J gene: TRBJ1-2
D gene: -
V gene: TRBV7-2
CDR3 protein: ASSPDRYGYT

J gene: TRBJ1-1
D gene: -
V gene: TRBV7-2
CDR3 protein: ASSLQVSKAEAF

J gene: TRBJ1-6
D gene: -
V gene: TRBV11-2
CDR3 protein: ASSSERNSPLH

J gene: TRBJ1-2
D gene: -
V gene: TRBV5-8
CDR3 protein: ASTTTGRTNYGYT

J gene: TRBJ1-1
D gene: -
V gene: TRBV28
CDR3 protein: ASRTLTEAF

J gene: TRBJ2-7
D gene: -
V gene: TRBV5-5
CDR3 protein: ASSSKTGQY

J gene: TRBJ2-3
D gene: TRBD2
V gene: TRBV7-8
CDR3 protein: ASSPRASGGPTDTQY